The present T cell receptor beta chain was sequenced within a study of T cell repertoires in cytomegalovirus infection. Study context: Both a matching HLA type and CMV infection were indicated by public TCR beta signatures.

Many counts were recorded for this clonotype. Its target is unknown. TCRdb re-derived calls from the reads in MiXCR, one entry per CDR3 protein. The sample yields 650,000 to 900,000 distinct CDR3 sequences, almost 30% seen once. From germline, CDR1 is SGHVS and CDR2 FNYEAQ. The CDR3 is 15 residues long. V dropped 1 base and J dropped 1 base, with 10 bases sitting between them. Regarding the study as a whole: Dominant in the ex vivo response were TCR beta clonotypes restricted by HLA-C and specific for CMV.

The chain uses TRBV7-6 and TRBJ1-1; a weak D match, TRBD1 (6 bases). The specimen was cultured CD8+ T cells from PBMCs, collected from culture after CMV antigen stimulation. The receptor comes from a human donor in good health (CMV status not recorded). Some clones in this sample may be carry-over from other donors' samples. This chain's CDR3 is CASSLGKGGNTEAFF. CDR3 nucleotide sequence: TGTGCCAGCAGCTTAGGGAAAGGGGGGAACACTGAAGCTTTCTTT.